The 20 T cell receptor beta chains reported below all come from one sample, sequenced in a study of CD8 T cells in Susac syndrome. A quantity of about 0.5 to 1 ug RNA underwent reverse transcription using random hexamers. MiXCR, run by TCRdb on the immunoSEQ multiplex PCR reads, gives a single entry per CDR3 protein. The sample contains 110,000 or so distinct CDR3 sequences, just under 95% of which appear only once. The material sequenced was CD8+ T cells from PBMCs. These receptors were obtained from a human donor in good health.

The chain uses TRBV19 and TRBJ1-2, with no clear D. CDR1 is LNHDA, CDR2 SQIVND, per germline (reference sequence). Trimming took 1 base from V and 8 from J, leaving 8 bases between them. This CDR3 contains 12 residues. The CDR3 region is CASSIVPGGYTF. DNA for the CDR3: TGTGCCAGTAGTATAGTTCCGGGCGGCTACACCTTC.

The chain employs TRBV3-1 and TRBJ1-2; D gene unclear. Germline CDR1 and CDR2: LGHDT and YNNKEL (reference sequence). The V end lost 1 base, the J end lost 8 bases, and 11 bases lay between the germline ends. This CDR3 is built from 13 residues. The CDR3 loop reads CASSQVMAGGYTF. The CDR3, as DNA: TGTGCCAGCAGCCAAGTCATGGCCGGCGGCTACACCTTC.

The J gene is TRBJ1-1, the V gene TRBV29-1; D is unresolved. The CDR3 is 13 residues long. Per the germline V gene, CDR1 is SQVTM and CDR2 is ANQGSEA. The V end was cut by 7 bases, the J end by 4 bases, with 16 bases between. DNA of the CDR3: TGCAGCGCTCCTGCTCCGGGTCCCACTGAAGCTTTCTTT. Amino acid sequence: CSAPAPGPTEAFF.

This rearrangement joins TRBV7-3 to TRBJ2-2; TRBD2 matches 7 bases. Trimming took 3 bases from V and 5 from J; bases not matched to a gene: 0. The CDR3 totals 13 residues. Germline CDR1 is SGHTA and CDR2 is FQGTGA. This chain's CDR3 is CASSFGGTGELFF. The CDR3 bases are TGTGCCAGCAGCTTCGGGGGGACCGGGGAGCTGTTTTTT. The variable domain in full, completed from reference TRBV7-3 and TRBJ2-2, reads GAGVSQTPSNKVTEKGKYVELRCDPISGHTALYWYRQSLGQGPEFLIYFQGTGAADDSGLPNDRFFAVRPEGSVSTLKIQRTERGDSAVYLCASSFGGTGELFFGEGSRLTVL.

The chain uses TRBV6-2 or TRBV6-3 and TRBJ2-7; no definite D call. Per the germline V gene, CDR1 is MNHEY and CDR2 is SVGEGT. This CDR3 is built from 12 residues. V gave up 5 bases and J gave up 6 bases, with 11 bases separating them. CDR3 sequence reads: CASSAGFLEQYF. The CDR3 DNA sequence: TGTGCCAGCAGTGCCGGGTTCCTCGAGCAGTACTTC.

This chain uses TRBV2 with TRBJ1-5; D call uncertain. V dropped 3 bases and J dropped 0 bases, with 9 bases sitting between them. This CDR3 is built from 15 residues. The germline V gene encodes CDR1 SNHLY and CDR2 FYNNEI. CDR3 loop: CASSDLANSNQPQHF. CDR3 sequence (DNA): TGTGCCAGCAGTGATCTCGCAAATAGCAATCAGCCCCAGCATTTT. The variable domain in full, with the rest retrieved from reference TRBV2 and TRBJ1-5, is EPEVTQTPSHQVTQMGQEVILRCVPISNHLYFYWYRQILGQKVEFLVSFYNNEISEKSEIFDDQFSVERPDGSNFTLKIRSTKLEDSAMYFCASSDLANSNQPQHFGDGTRLSIL.

The V gene is TRBV29-1, the J gene TRBJ1-2; D unclear. V shed 0 bases and J shed 8 bases, with 13 bases lying between them. The CDR3 consists of 13 residues. Germline V lookup: CDR1 SQVTM, CDR2 ANQGSEA. The chain's CDR3 is CSVEDSPLGGYTF. The DNA of the CDR3 is TGCAGCGTTGAAGATTCTCCACTCGGGGGCTACACCTTC.

Only one count was recorded for this clonotype. The gene calls are TRBV30 and TRBJ1-2, with D hard to call. The CDR3 has 14 amino acids. Germline CDR1 GTSNPN, CDR2 SVGIG (reference sequence). Trimming pared 2 bases from V and 5 bases from J, leaving 15 bases between. DNA for the CDR3: TGTGCCTGGAGTACGCTAAGGACCCTTTATGGCTACACCTTC. Translated: CAWSTLRTLYGYTF.

Only one count was recorded for this clonotype. The chain couples TRBV9 to TRBJ2-7, with 9 bases matching TRBD1. The CDR3 totals 15 residues. J gave up 5 bases and V 0 bases, and 6 bases lay outside the gene matches. Germline CDR1 and CDR2: SGDLS and YYNGEE. Here the CDR3 reads CASSVAPQGAHEQYF. CDR3 DNA: TGTGCCAGCAGCGTAGCGCCACAGGGGGCCCACGAGCAGTACTTC.

This chain connects TRBV27 to TRBJ1-1; no definite D call. CDR1 and CDR2 (germline): MNHEY, SMNVEV (reference sequence). V was pared by 5 bases and J by 1 base, with 11 bases between. This CDR3 comprises 14 residues. The CDR3 loop reads CASSPGYGNTEAFF. As DNA, the CDR3 is TGTGCCAGCAGTCCGGGGTATGGGAACACTGAAGCTTTCTTT.

The chain combines TRBV5-1 with TRBJ2-1, with unresolved D. Trimming removed 0 bases at V and 9 bases at J, with 13 bases between. Germline-derived CDR1 and CDR2 are SGHRS and YFSETQ. The CDR3 has 14 residues. The CDR3 here is CASSLESRPREQFF. In DNA form, the CDR3 reads TGCGCCAGCAGCTTGGAGAGCCGGCCGCGTGAGCAGTTCTTC. Full variable domain (remainder filled in from reference TRBV5-1 and TRBJ2-1): KAGVTQTPRYLIKTRGQQVTLSCSPISGHRSVSWYQQTPGQGLQFLFEYFSETQRNKGNFPGRFSGRQFSNSRSEMNVSTLELGDSALYLCASSLESRPREQFFGPGTRLTVL.

V and J are TRBV10-3 and TRBJ2-6; D tentatively reads TRBD1 or TRBD2 (5 bases each). Germline CDR1 reads ENHRY; CDR2 reads SYGVKD. The CDR3 is 16 amino acids. V shed 10 bases and J shed 2 bases, with 18 bases lying between them. The CDR3 DNA is TGTGCCACCGCGGACTCTAGCAGGGCTGGGGCCAACGTCCTGACTTTC. Translation: CATADSSRAGANVLTF.

The chain couples TRBV23-1 to TRBJ1-1, with 9 bases lining up with TRBD1. Being an ORF, TRBV23-1 has a function that is uncertain. The V and J ends lost 2 bases and 4 bases, in that order; junction bases with no gene match: 11. The CDR3 runs 17 residues. The CDR3 region is CASSQLAEQGASTEAFF. The CDR3 DNA reads as TGCGCCAGCAGTCAACTCGCCGAACAGGGGGCAAGCACTGAAGCTTTCTTT.

V gene TRBV20-1 combines with J gene TRBJ1-1; the D is unclear. The V and J ends lost 6 bases and 11 bases respectively, with 28 bases between them. In germline, CDR1 is DFQATT, CDR2 SNEGSKA (reference sequence). The CDR3 is 15 residues long. CDR3 residues: CSAQDPLGSSNRAFF. CDR3 coding DNA: TGCAGTGCCCAAGATCCCCTGGGCTCCTCTAATAGGGCTTTCTTT.

The chain combines TRBV27 with TRBJ2-7, with a weak D call TRBD2 (5 bases). The CDR3 sequence is 16 residues long. Trimming removed 2 bases at V and 2 bases at J, with 16 bases between. Germline CDR1 reads MNHEY; CDR2 reads SMNVEV (reference sequence). The DNA of the CDR3 is TGTGCCAGCAGTTTAACGGCCACGGGATTTACCTACGAGCAGTACTTC. Protein: CASSLTATGFTYEQYF.

The CDR3 sequence: CASSYPRRQGRPYYGYTF. The CDR3, as DNA: TGTGCCAGCAGTTATCCGCGGAGACAGGGGCGACCCTACTATGGCTACACCTTC. The V and J genes are TRBV6-2 or TRBV6-3 and TRBJ1-2, with TRBD1 identical over 8 bases. The CDR3 runs 18 residues. The J segment lost 3 bases and the V segment lost 3 bases, leaving 15 bases of the junction unmatched. Germline V CDR1 and CDR2: MNHEY, SVGEGT.

V and J are TRBV5-6 and TRBJ2-2; 8 nucleotides match TRBD2. This CDR3 contains 15 residues. With V trimmed by 3 bases and J by 3 bases, 4 bases remained unmatched. Germline V CDR1 and CDR2: SGHDT, YYEEEE. CDR3 sequence (DNA): TGTGCCAGCAGCTCCCGGCGGGGGGACACCGGGGAGCTGTTTTTT. It codes for CASSSRRGDTGELFF.

This clonotype has only one observation. V gene TRBV9 combines with J gene TRBJ2-3, with TRBD1 matching over 7 bases. The CDR3 runs to 15 residues. After removal of 3 bases from V and 0 bases from J, the junction contained 4 bases not matched to a gene. Germline lookup yields CDR1 SGDLS and CDR2 YYNGEE. CDR3 sequence (DNA): TGTGCCAGCAGCGAGGGACAGTCTAGCACAGATACGCAGTATTTT. This translates into CASSEGQSSTDTQYF.

This clonotype has just a few counts. The chain links TRBV29-1 to TRBJ1-2; 12 nucleotides agree with TRBD1. V gave up 6 bases and J gave up 6 bases; unmatched junction bases: 8. CDR1 SQVTM and CDR2 ANQGSEA come from the germline V gene. This CDR3 has 14 amino acids. The CDR3: CSVGQGAAGDGYTF. DNA of the CDR3: TGCAGCGTGGGACAGGGGGCCGCGGGAGATGGCTACACCTTC.

V gene TRBV12-3 or TRBV12-4 combines with J gene TRBJ2-1, with TRBD2 matching 10 bases. The CDR3 has 14 amino acids. The ends lost 5 bases at V and 9 bases at J; junction bases unmatched: 7. The CDR3 spells CASSPQRGGGEQFF. As DNA, the CDR3 is TGTGCCAGCAGTCCCCAGCGGGGGGGCGGTGAGCAGTTCTTC.